This passage covers 18 T cell receptor beta chains from one sample sequenced in a study of control samples from healthy donors and cancer patients. The table came from immunoSEQ multiplex PCR; TCRdb's copy has only in-frame clones and leaves some out. The data show approximately 170,000 clones, with 90% to 95% seen just once and about 4% held by the top ten. Sequencing used blood. Receptors were obtained from a woman aged 55-70 years in good health.

This chain uses TRBV24-1 with TRBJ2-1; 8 bases align to TRBD2. V lost 4 bases to trimming and J lost 0 bases; unmatched junction nucleotides: 4. From germline, CDR1 is KGHDR and CDR2 SFDVKD. The CDR3 sequence is 16 residues long. CDR3 nucleotides: TGTGCCACCAGTGACCACGGGGGGGTCTCCTACAATGAGCAGTTCTTC. The encoded protein is CATSDHGGVSYNEQFF.

V usage is TRBV6-6 and J usage is TRBJ1-2; D ambiguous. The V gene lost 11 bases and the J gene lost 9 bases, with 16 bases spanning the gap. The CDR3 runs to 11 residues. Germline V gene lookup returns CDR1 MNHNY and CDR2 SVGAGI (reference sequence). The CDR3 nucleotides read TGTGCCCTCCTTGGAGAGCAGCGCTACACCTTC. Protein sequence: CALLGEQRYTF.

This rearrangement joins TRBV27 to TRBJ2-3, with a weak D call TRBD2 (5 bases). The V and J ends lost 5 bases and 0 bases respectively, with 15 bases between them. The CDR3 extends over 16 amino acids. Germline V gives CDR1 MNHEY, CDR2 SMNVEV (reference sequence). The CDR3 DNA is TGTGCCAGCAGTCCCTGGACTGGACTTAGCACAGATACGCAGTATTTT. This encodes CASSPWTGLSTDTQYF.

This clone was seen a single time. The chain uses TRBV2 and TRBJ1-4; 7 nucleotides line up with TRBD1. This CDR3 has 17 amino acids. Per the germline V gene, CDR1 is SNHLY and CDR2 is FYNNEI. Trimming took 7 bases from V and 4 from J; bases not matched to a gene: 15. The CDR3 nucleotides read TGTGCCAGCAAACCGAGACCCATCGGGACAGTTAATGAAAAACTGTTTTTT. Translating it yields CASKPRPIGTVNEKLFF.

The chain carries TRBV9 and TRBJ1-3; D is unresolved. This CDR3 has 13 amino acids. Germline CDR1 SGDLS, CDR2 YYNGEE. V lost 0 bases to trimming and J lost 1 base, with 2 bases between them. The CDR3 DNA reads TGTGCCAGCAGCGTAGATTCTGGAAACACCATATATTTT. Protein sequence: CASSVDSGNTIYF.

The chain employs TRBV6-5 and TRBJ1-2; D uncertain. In germline, CDR1 is MNHEY, CDR2 SVGAGI. V lost 7 bases, J lost 5 bases, and 17 bases lay in between. CDR3 size: 14 residues. CDR3 region: CASTNIALGYGYTF. In DNA, the CDR3 is TGTGCCAGCACCAACATTGCTTTGGGGTATGGCTACACCTTC.

The chain couples TRBV7-2 to TRBJ1-2; D may be TRBD1 (5 bases). This CDR3 region has 13 residues. The ends were cut back, 4 bases at V and 8 bases at J, with 14 bases in the middle. Looked up from germline, CDR1 is SGHTA and CDR2 is FQGNSA. The CDR3 loop is CASSSPGTRGYTF. Written as DNA, the CDR3 is TGTGCCAGCAGCTCACCCGGGACCAGAGGCTACACCTTC.

The chain carries TRBV5-1 and TRBJ1-2; TRBD1 matches at 8 bases. Trimming cost V 4 bases and J 8 bases; bases outside gene matches: 10. From germline, CDR1 is SGHRS and CDR2 YFSETQ. The CDR3 is made up of 14 amino acids. In DNA, the CDR3 is TGCGCCAGCAGCCAATTGGAACAGGGGGGAGGCTACACCTTC. Its translation is CASSQLEQGGGYTF.

The rearrangement links TRBV24-1 to TRBJ1-5; 10 bases agree with TRBD1. Losses at the gene ends were 4 bases for V and 8 bases for J; bases not matched to a gene: 16. CDR1 is KGHDR and CDR2 is SFDVKD in the germline V gene. The CDR3 sequence is 18 residues long. Written as DNA, the CDR3 is TGTGCCACCAGTGACACCCTACGACAGGGGGCCTTTCAGAAGCCCCAGCATTTT. This codes for CATSDTLRQGAFQKPQHF.

Only a few counts were recorded for this clone. This chain links TRBV7-6 with TRBJ1-5, with D unresolved. Per germline, CDR1 SGHVS and CDR2 FNYEAQ. V lost 0 bases to trimming and J lost 2 bases, with 5 bases between them. The CDR3 has 14 amino acids. The CDR3 nucleotides are TGTGCCAGCAGCTTAGCGCGTGGCAATCAGCCCCAGCATTTT. Encoded protein: CASSLARGNQPQHF.

This clone was seen just once. V is TRBV6-2 or TRBV6-3 and J is TRBJ2-7; D possibly corresponds to TRBD2 (5 bases). Germline CDR1 and CDR2: MNHEY and SVGEGT. This CDR3 has 11 residues. Trimming took 5 bases from V and 4 from J, leaving 6 bases between them. This chain's CDR3 is CASSRGYEQYF. CDR3 DNA sequence: TGTGCCAGCAGTAGAGGGTACGAGCAGTACTTC.

In its sample, this clone was seen once. Here the CDR3 DNA reads TGTGCCAGCAGTTCACATCAGCCCCAGCATTTT. The encoded protein is CASSSHQPQHF. The V call is TRBV6-6, the J call TRBJ1-5; no reliable D call. Germline values: CDR1 MNHNY, CDR2 SVGAGI (reference sequence). CDR3 length: 11 amino acids. The germline V and J ends were trimmed by 4 bases and 5 bases, with 3 bases remaining between them.

The chain recombines TRBV14 with TRBJ1-5, with D hard to call. From germline, CDR1 is SGHDN and CDR2 FVKESK. The CDR3 is made up of 14 amino acids. V lost 3 bases and J lost 0, with 6 bases in between. CDR3 sequence (DNA): TGTGCCAGCAGCCAGGCTGATAGCAATCAGCCCCAGCATTTT. Translation gives CASSQADSNQPQHF.

CDR3 DNA: TGTGCCAGCAGTGACTATACCCTACAGGGGACCAAGGGTGGTGAGCAGTTCTTC. It yields the protein CASSDYTLQGTKGGEQFF. J is TRBJ2-1 and V is TRBV6-4; 7 bases match TRBD1. From germline, CDR1 is MRHNA and CDR2 SNTAGT. CDR3 length equals 18 residues. The trim removed 1 base at V and 9 bases at J, leaving 18 bases unmatched.

This rearrangement joins TRBV5-4 to TRBJ1-4; D might be TRBD1 (5 bases). The V gene lost 3 bases and the J gene lost 2 bases, with 14 bases spanning the gap. CDR3 length: 16 residues. Germline assignment: CDR1 SGHNT and CDR2 YYREEE (reference sequence). CDR3 sequence: CASSSKTTATNEKLFF. The CDR3 nucleotides are TGTGCCAGCAGCTCAAAAACGACAGCGACTAATGAAAAACTGTTTTTT.

The chain recombines TRBV9 with TRBJ1-1, with D perhaps TRBD1 (5 bases). The V end was cut by 0 bases, the J end by 1 base, with 7 bases between. This CDR3 is 14 amino acids long. Germline V gene data show CDR1 as SGDLS and CDR2 as YYNGEE. The CDR3 reads CASSVGGSNTEAFF. The CDR3 DNA follows: TGTGCCAGCAGCGTAGGGGGGTCGAACACTGAAGCTTTCTTT.

V gene TRBV15 combines with J gene TRBJ1-1; no reliable D call. The CDR3 covers 15 residues. Germline values: CDR1 LNHNV, CDR2 YYDKDF (reference sequence). V was cut by 1 base and J by 2 bases, with 11 bases left in between. Here the CDR3 DNA reads TGTGCCACCAGCAGAGGTGTACAGCTAAACACTGAAGCTTTCTTT. This translates into CATSRGVQLNTEAFF.

The chain combines TRBV25-1 with TRBJ2-3; D gene uncertain. Trimming pared 3 bases from V and 1 base from J, leaving 5 bases between. CDR3 length: 13 residues. CDR1 MGHDK and CDR2 SYGVNS come from the germline V gene. DNA for the CDR3: TGTGCCAGCAGTGAGTCAGGCACAGATACGCAGTATTTT. Its translation is CASSESGTDTQYF.